Shown below are 23 T cell receptor beta chains from a single sample sequenced in a study of blood T cell repertoires in COVID-19. Measured with immunoSEQ multiplex PCR; TCRdb has only the in-frame clones, and not every one. The sample yields tens of thousands of clones, about 80% seen once. The source material was peripheral blood. These receptors all come from a human donor in a cohort sampled during active COVID-19.

This clone was observed many times. The chain carries TRBV7-8 and TRBJ2-1; D may be TRBD1 (6 bases). This CDR3 comprises 15 residues. Germline CDR1 SGHVS, CDR2 FQNEAQ. Trimming cost V 6 bases and J 3 bases, with 15 bases left between them. The CDR3 protein is CASRHGGNFYNEQFF. CDR3 nucleotides: TGTGCCAGCAGACATGGGGGCAACTTCTACAATGAGCAGTTCTTC.

CDR3 loop: CASSFRGSYEQYF. In DNA, the CDR3 is TGTGCCAGCAGCTTCAGGGGCTCCTACGAGCAGTACTTC. The chain recombines TRBV7-9 with TRBJ2-7; D may be TRBD1 (6 bases). V was cut by 3 bases and J by 0 bases, with 6 bases left in between. The germline CDR1 and CDR2 sequences are SEHNR and FQNEAQ (reference sequence). CDR3 length: 13 residues.

The chain combines TRBV6-5 with TRBJ2-7; 7 bases match TRBD2. In germline, CDR1 is MNHEY, CDR2 SVGAGI. The CDR3 has 16 residues. Unmatched junction bases numbered 12, after V lost 2 bases and J lost 5 bases. The CDR3 loop is CASSYGVGGRSNEQYF. In DNA, the CDR3 is TGTGCCAGCAGTTACGGGGTTGGCGGGAGAAGCAACGAGCAGTACTTC.

The chain combines TRBV5-1 with TRBJ1-2; weak D call: TRBD1 (5 bases). V was cut by 6 bases and J by 2 bases, with 11 bases left in between. The CDR3 consists of 13 residues. From germline, CDR1 is SGHRS and CDR2 YFSETQ. The CDR3 region is CASTDTLNYGYTF. In DNA form, the CDR3 reads TGCGCCAGCACGGACACGCTAAACTATGGCTACACCTTC.

The chain joins TRBV16 to TRBJ1-2; D unclear. The V and J ends lost 4 bases and 8 bases respectively, with 11 bases between them. This CDR3 has 12 amino acids. Per germline, CDR1 KGHSY and CDR2 FQNENV. The DNA for the CDR3 is TGTGCCAGCAGCCTCAATGTTGGCGGCTACACCTTC. Translated, it gives CASSLNVGGYTF.

This clone has a single count. The chain recombines TRBV19 with TRBJ2-7; D is undetermined. This CDR3 has 13 residues. CDR1 is LNHDA and CDR2 is SQIVND in the germline V gene (reference sequence). The V end was cut by 4 bases, the J end by 2 bases, with 9 bases between. The CDR3 here is CASSNLETYEQYF. In nucleotides, the CDR3 is TGTGCCAGTAGTAATCTAGAGACCTACGAGCAGTACTTC.

The CDR3 protein is CASTPGGRASDTQYF. The CDR3 DNA follows: TGTGCCAGCACCCCCGGGGGGAGGGCCTCCGATACGCAGTATTTT. V usage is TRBV2 and J usage is TRBJ2-3; 7 bases are shared with TRBD2. J was trimmed by 6 bases and V by 7 bases; bases with no gene match: 13. The CDR3 length is 15 residues. CDR1 is SNHLY and CDR2 is FYNNEI in the germline V gene.

V usage is TRBV6-5 and J usage is TRBJ1-5; TRBD1 aligns across 7 bases. Germline trimming cut 8 bases from V and 0 bases from J; bases unmatched to any gene: 7. The CDR3 consists of 15 residues. Germline CDR1 is MNHEY and CDR2 is SVGAGI. CDR3 in amino acids: CASGKQGNSNQPQHF. The CDR3 region has the DNA TGTGCCAGCGGAAAACAGGGGAATAGCAATCAGCCCCAGCATTTT.

The chain employs TRBV11-3 and TRBJ2-7, with TRBD2 matching 7 bases. The CDR3 is 15 amino acids. With 1 base clipped from V and 5 bases from J, the junction kept 8 bases outside the gene matches. Germline V CDR1 and CDR2: SGHNT, YENEEA. The CDR3 loop reads CASSLGGGPKNEQYF. CDR3 coding DNA: TGTGCCAGCAGCTTAGGGGGAGGGCCGAAGAACGAGCAGTACTTC.

The J gene is TRBJ1-4, the V gene TRBV10-3; weak D call: TRBD1 (6 bases). This CDR3 has 14 amino acids. V shed 6 bases and J shed 1 base, with 9 bases lying between them. The V gene's germline CDR1 is ENHRY and CDR2 SYGVKD. The CDR3 DNA reads as TGTGCCATCAGGGGACACCAAACTAATGAAAAACTGTTTTTT. Amino acids: CAIRGHQTNEKLFF.

This sequence joins TRBV7-3 and TRBJ1-2; D is possibly TRBD1 (6 bases). CDR1 and CDR2 (germline): SGHTA, FQGTGA. The CDR3 is 13 residues long. Trimming shortened V by 4 bases and J by 6 bases, and 12 bases separated the two germline ends. CDR3 residues: CASSSGAGDGYTF. DNA of the CDR3: TGTGCCAGCAGCTCAGGGGCCGGAGATGGCTACACCTTC.

Here the CDR3 reads CASSLSGGSQETQYF. CDR3 in DNA: TGCGCCAGCAGCCTTAGCGGGGGTAGTCAAGAGACCCAGTACTTC. The J gene is TRBJ2-5, the V gene TRBV5-1; 9 bases line up with TRBD2. Looked up from germline, CDR1 is SGHRS and CDR2 is YFSETQ. The CDR3 runs 15 residues. V lost 4 bases to trimming and J lost 2 bases; unmatched junction nucleotides: 6.

The chain has TRBV30 and TRBJ1-2; D might be TRBD1 (6 bases). The CDR3 length is 11 residues. V lost 2 bases to trimming and J lost 7 bases, with 8 bases between them. Germline assignment: CDR1 GTSNPN and CDR2 SVGIG (reference sequence). Here the CDR3 reads CAWSYRVGYTF. Written as DNA, the CDR3 is TGTGCCTGGAGTTACAGGGTTGGCTACACCTTC.

V is TRBV28 and J is TRBJ2-3, with 8 bases identical to TRBD2. The length of the CDR3 is 14 residues. Germline CDR1 reads MDHEN; CDR2 reads SYDVKM. Trimming took 7 bases from V and 3 from J; bases not matched to a gene: 6. The CDR3 DNA follows: TGTGCCAGCACACAAGCGGGAGCGACAGATACGCAGTATTTT. This codes for CASTQAGATDTQYF. The full variable domain, completed using reference TRBV28 and TRBJ2-3, is DVKVTQSSRYLVKRTGEKVFLECVQDMDHENMFWYRQDPGLGLRLIYFSYDVKMKEKGDIPEGYSVSREKKERFSLILESASTNQTSMYLCASTQAGATDTQYFGPGTRLTVL.

This clone has just one count. This rearrangement joins TRBV30 to TRBJ2-5; D gene uncertain. The CDR3 sequence is 13 residues long. The V gene lost 0 bases and the J gene lost 4 bases, with 9 bases spanning the gap. Germline assignment: CDR1 GTSNPN and CDR2 SVGIG (reference sequence). The CDR3 spells CAWSVESGETQYF. The DNA for the CDR3 is TGTGCCTGGAGTGTCGAATCGGGAGAGACCCAGTACTTC.

The V call is TRBV11-2, the J call TRBJ2-7; TRBD2 might be the D (5 bases). V was clipped by 7 bases and J by 7 bases, with 14 bases between them. This CDR3 has 12 residues. The germline CDR1 and CDR2 sequences are SGHAT and FQNNGV. The CDR3 protein is CASNMIREEQYF. DNA for the CDR3: TGTGCCAGCAACATGATCCGGGAAGAGCAGTACTTC. The variable domain in full, completed from reference TRBV11-2 and TRBJ2-7, reads EAGVAQSPRYKIIEKRQSVAFWCNPISGHATLYWYQQILGQGPKLLIQFQNNGVVDDSQLPKDRFSAERLKGVDSTLKIQPAKLEDSAVYLCASNMIREEQYFGPGTRLTVT.

The rearrangement joins TRBV6-5 to TRBJ2-2; 11 nucleotides align to TRBD1. The CDR3 runs 16 residues. Germline loops: CDR1 MNHEY, CDR2 SVGAGI. V lost 2 bases and J lost 7; bases outside the gene matches: 6. CDR3 loop: CASSYGTGGVGGELFF. CDR3 coding DNA: TGTGCCAGCAGTTACGGGACAGGGGGTGTAGGCGGGGAGCTGTTTTTT.

The chain joins TRBV18 to TRBJ2-5, with TRBD2 identical over 9 bases. The CDR3 runs to 14 residues. Germline CDR1 is KGHSH and CDR2 is LQKENI. V lost 3 bases and J lost 5; bases outside the gene matches: 4. CDR3 region: CASSPRGRAETQYF. In DNA, the CDR3 is TGTGCCAGCTCACCCCGCGGGAGGGCTGAGACCCAGTACTTC.

V usage is TRBV6-1 and J usage is TRBJ2-6, with D possibly being TRBD2 (6 bases). The CDR3 is made up of 20 amino acids. V shed 2 bases and J shed 1 base, with 21 bases lying between them. In germline, CDR1 is MNHNS, CDR2 SASEGT. The CDR3 reads CASSEFVPGLLISGANVLTF. The CDR3 region has the DNA TGTGCCAGCAGTGAATTCGTCCCGGGACTCCTTATTTCTGGGGCCAACGTCCTGACTTTC.

The chain has TRBV7-2 and TRBJ2-1, with 9 bases aligning to TRBD1. Germline V lookup: CDR1 SGHTA, CDR2 FQGNSA. This CDR3 is built from 15 residues. V trimming: 5 bases; J trimming: 6 bases; junction bases outside the gene matches: 8. CDR3 protein: CASSADRGGVNEQFF. The CDR3, as DNA: TGTGCCAGCAGCGCGGACAGGGGAGGGGTCAATGAGCAGTTCTTC.

The V and J genes are TRBV6-2 or TRBV6-3 and TRBJ2-7, with 7 bases that match TRBD1. This CDR3 is built from 14 residues. Germline values: CDR1 MNHEY, CDR2 SVGEGT. V lost 2 bases and J lost 7; bases outside the gene matches: 8. The CDR3, as DNA: TGTGCCAGCAGTTACCCCTTGACAGGGTGGGAGCAGTACTTC. Amino acid sequence: CASSYPLTGWEQYF.

The chain links TRBV28 to TRBJ2-7, with TRBD2 identical over 8 bases. After removal of 2 bases from V and 9 bases from J, the junction contained 12 bases not matched to a gene. CDR1 is MDHEN and CDR2 is SYDVKM in the germline V gene. The CDR3 spans 15 residues. CDR3 DNA sequence: TGTGCCAGCAGTTTAGGTATATCCAGCGGGAGCGCGCAGTACTTC. Protein product: CASSLGISSGSAQYF.

The chain links TRBV2 to TRBJ1-5; no clear D. The CDR3 runs 14 residues. The V gene lost 7 bases and the J gene lost 0 bases, with 10 bases spanning the gap. The germline V gene encodes CDR1 SNHLY and CDR2 FYNNEI. The CDR3: CASIGVDSNQPQHF. The CDR3 DNA sequence: TGTGCCAGCATCGGGGTGGATAGCAATCAGCCCCAGCATTTT. The full variable domain, completed using reference TRBV2 and TRBJ1-5, is EPEVTQTPSHQVTQMGQEVILRCVPISNHLYFYWYRQILGQKVEFLVSFYNNEISEKSEIFDDQFSVERPDGSNFTLKIRSTKLEDSAMYFCASIGVDSNQPQHFGDGTRLSIL.